This section outlines one T cell receptor (beta chain) sequence together with its context. Its cognate antigen is unknown. The record originates from a study of T cell responses to AZD1222 COVID-19 vaccine. Here immunoSEQ multiplex PCR was the method, and the copy in TCRdb shows in-frame clones only, minus some. Seen here are over 130,000 clones, around 93% observed once, and the top ten hold roughly 5%. Regarding the study as a whole: A reported finding is that nearly half of spike-specific TCRs target unmutated variant regions. An increase in Spike-specific TCR breadth and depth was observed after two AZD1222 doses. Baseline serology detected seropositivity in only six AZD1222 recipients. Donors in the cohort were predominantly white British and more often female, and clonal diversity was possibly underestimated.

The sample consisted of peripheral blood, taken on day 0 of AZD1222 vaccination. The sequence came from an adult in good health.

The CDR3: CASSKAEVCRYEQYF. The CDR3 DNA is TGTGCCAGCAGCAAAGCGGAGGTTTGCAGGTACGAGCAGTACTTC. The V gene is TRBV21-1, the J gene TRBJ2-7; TRBD2, the D gene given by the table, was not confirmed from the DNA. TRBV21-1 is assigned pseudogene status. The CDR3 is 15 amino acids.